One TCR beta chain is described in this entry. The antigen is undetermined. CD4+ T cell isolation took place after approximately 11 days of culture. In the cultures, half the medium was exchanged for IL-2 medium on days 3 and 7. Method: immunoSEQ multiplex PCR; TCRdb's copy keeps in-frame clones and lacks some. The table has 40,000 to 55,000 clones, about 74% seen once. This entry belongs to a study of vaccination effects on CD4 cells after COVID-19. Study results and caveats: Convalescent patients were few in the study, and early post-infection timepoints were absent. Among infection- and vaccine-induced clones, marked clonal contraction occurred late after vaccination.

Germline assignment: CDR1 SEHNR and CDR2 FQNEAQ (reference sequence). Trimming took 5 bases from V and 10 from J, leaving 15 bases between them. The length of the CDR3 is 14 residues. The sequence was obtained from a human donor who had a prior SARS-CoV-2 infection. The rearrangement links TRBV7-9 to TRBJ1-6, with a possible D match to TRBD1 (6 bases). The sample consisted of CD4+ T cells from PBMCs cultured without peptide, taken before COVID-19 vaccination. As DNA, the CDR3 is TGTGCCAGCAGCCTGGGGGGCGTCGGATCACCCCTCCACTTT. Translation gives CASSLGGVGSPLHF.